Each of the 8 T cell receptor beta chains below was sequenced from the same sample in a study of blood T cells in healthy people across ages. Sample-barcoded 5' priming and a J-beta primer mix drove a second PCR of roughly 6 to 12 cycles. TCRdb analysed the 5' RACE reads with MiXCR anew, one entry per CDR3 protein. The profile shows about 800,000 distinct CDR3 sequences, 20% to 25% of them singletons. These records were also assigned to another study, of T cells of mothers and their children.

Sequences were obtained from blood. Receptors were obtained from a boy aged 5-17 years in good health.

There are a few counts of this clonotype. CDR3 residues: CASSQAPKGGRGEQYF. The CDR3 DNA follows: TGCGCCAGCAGCCAAGCTCCTAAAGGCGGGAGAGGCGAGCAGTACTTC. The genes are TRBV4-3 and TRBJ2-1, with 7 positions matching TRBD2. The J call is doubtful: the DNA matches TRBJ2-7 better. The V gene's germline CDR1 is LGHNA and CDR2 YSLEER. There are 16 residues in the CDR3.

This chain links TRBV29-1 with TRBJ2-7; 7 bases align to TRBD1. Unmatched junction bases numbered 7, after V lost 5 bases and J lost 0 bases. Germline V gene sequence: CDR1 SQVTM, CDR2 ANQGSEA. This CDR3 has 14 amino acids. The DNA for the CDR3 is TGCAGCGTTCAACCGACAGGGAACTCCTACGAGCAGTACTTC. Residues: CSVQPTGNSYEQYF.

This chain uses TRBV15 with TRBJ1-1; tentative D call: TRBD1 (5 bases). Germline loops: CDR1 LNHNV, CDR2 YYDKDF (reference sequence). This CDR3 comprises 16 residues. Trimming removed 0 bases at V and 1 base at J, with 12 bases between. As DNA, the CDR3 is TGTGCCACCAGCAGAGAACCCCCCGGGGGGAACACTGAAGCTTTCTTT. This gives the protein CATSREPPGGNTEAFF.

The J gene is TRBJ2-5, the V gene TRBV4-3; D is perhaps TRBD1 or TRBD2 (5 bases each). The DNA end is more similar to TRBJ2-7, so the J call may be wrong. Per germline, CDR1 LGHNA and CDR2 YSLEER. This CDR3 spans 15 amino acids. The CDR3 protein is CASSPEGTRSYEQYF. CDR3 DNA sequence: TGCGCCAGCAGCCCAGAGGGGACCCGTTCCTACGAGCAGTACTTC.

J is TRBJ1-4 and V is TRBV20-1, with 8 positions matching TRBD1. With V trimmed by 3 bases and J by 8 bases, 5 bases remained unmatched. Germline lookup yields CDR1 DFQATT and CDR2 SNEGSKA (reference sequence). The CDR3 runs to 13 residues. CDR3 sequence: CSARQGALEKLFF. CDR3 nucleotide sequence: TGCAGTGCTAGGCAGGGGGCTCTAGAAAAACTGTTTTTT.

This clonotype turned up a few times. This CDR3 is CASSQEDEDAGDYGYTF. The CDR3 DNA follows: TGTGCCAGCAGCCAAGAAGACGAAGATGCAGGGGACTATGGCTACACCTTC. The V gene is TRBV3-1, the J gene TRBJ1-2, with D possibly being TRBD1 (6 bases). V lost 0 bases to trimming and J lost 3 bases, with 17 bases between them. The CDR3 length is 17 residues. In germline, CDR1 is LGHDT, CDR2 YNNKEL (reference sequence). The full variable domain, rest sourced from reference TRBV3-1 and TRBJ1-2, is DTAVSQTPKYLVTQMGNDKSIKCEQNLGHDTMYWYKQDSKKFLKIMFSYNNKELIINETVPNRFSPKSPDKAHLNLHINSLELGDSAVYFCASSQEDEDAGDYGYTFGSGTRLTVV.

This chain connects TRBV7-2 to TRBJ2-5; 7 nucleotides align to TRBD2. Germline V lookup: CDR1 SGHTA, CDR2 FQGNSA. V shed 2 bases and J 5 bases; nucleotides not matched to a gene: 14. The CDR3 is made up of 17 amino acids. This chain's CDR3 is CASSLTTGGRRGETQYF. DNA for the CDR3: TGTGCCAGCAGCTTAACCACGGGGGGACGCCGGGGGGAGACCCAGTACTTC. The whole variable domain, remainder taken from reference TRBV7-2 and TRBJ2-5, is GAGVSQSPSNKVTEKGKDVELRCDPISGHTALYWYRQSLGQGLEFLIYFQGNSAPDKSGLPSDRFSAERTGGSVSTLTIQRTQQEDSAVYLCASSLTTGGRRGETQYFGPGTRLLVL.

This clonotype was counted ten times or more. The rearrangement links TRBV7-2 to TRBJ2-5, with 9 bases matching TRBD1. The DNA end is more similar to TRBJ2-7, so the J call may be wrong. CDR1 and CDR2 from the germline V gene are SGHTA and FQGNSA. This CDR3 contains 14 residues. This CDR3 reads CASSSGQGYYEQYF. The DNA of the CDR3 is TGTGCCAGCAGTTCGGGACAGGGATACTACGAGCAGTACTTC.